These 15 T cell receptor beta chains came from one sample sequenced in a study of identical twins. TCRdb re-called the 5' RACE reads with MiXCR, one entry per CDR3 protein. The sample holds a few hundred thousand distinct CDR3 sequences, around 9.6% seen once. This sample was also put to use in a study of yellow fever vaccine responses in identical twins.

Material: PBMCs. The receptors here all came from a woman between 18 and 29 years old in good health.

The chain combines TRBV6-1 with TRBJ1-5; 7 bases line up with TRBD1. This CDR3 comprises 14 residues. J lost 0 bases, V lost 9 bases, and 5 bases had no gene match. Germline assignment: CDR1 MNHNS and CDR2 SASEGT. The CDR3 region is CASRQGISNQPQHF. The DNA of the CDR3 is TGTGCCAGTCGACAGGGAATTAGCAATCAGCCCCAGCATTTT.

This clonotype appeared many times. The genes are TRBV12-3 or TRBV12-4 and TRBJ2-5; D is perhaps TRBD1 (5 bases). V lost 3 bases and J lost 5, with 10 bases in between. The CDR3 length is 13 residues. Written as DNA, the CDR3 is TGTGCCAGCAGTTTCTCCAGGGTGGAGACCCAGTACTTC. Residues: CASSFSRVETQYF.

This clonotype was recorded many times. The rearrangement links TRBV7-8 to TRBJ2-5, with D possibly being TRBD2 (6 bases). Trimming pared 0 bases from V and 7 bases from J, leaving 6 bases between. There are 12 residues in the CDR3. CDR1 and CDR2 from the germline V gene are SGHVS and FQNEAQ. Written as DNA, the CDR3 is TGTGCCAGCAGCTTAGCGGGGGGGACCCAGTACTTC. It is translated as CASSLAGGTQYF.

This clonotype has more than one count but fewer than ten. The chain uses TRBV20-1 and TRBJ2-1; 10 nucleotides align to TRBD2. After removal of 6 bases from V and 5 bases from J, the junction contained 7 bases not matched to a gene. CDR3 length: 14 amino acids. CDR1 and CDR2 from the germline V gene are DFQATT and SNEGSKA (reference sequence). This CDR3 is CSASLAGANNEQFF. For the CDR3, the DNA is TGCAGTGCCTCGCTAGCGGGGGCTAACAATGAGCAGTTCTTC.

This sequence joins TRBV6-7 and TRBJ2-1; TRBD2 matches at 10 bases. TRBV6-7 falls under the ORF class, with uncertain function. The CDR3 extends over 16 amino acids. V dropped 3 bases and J dropped 15; count of bases not matched to a gene: 17. The CDR3, as DNA: TGTGCCAGCAGTTATACCCCCGGGACTAGCGAAGACGGGGTGTTCTTC. It encodes CASSYTPGTSEDGVFF.

The sample holds many counts of this clonotype. The V gene is TRBV5-4, the J gene TRBJ1-4; no reliable D call. Germline lookup yields CDR1 SGHNT and CDR2 YYREEE (reference sequence). V shed 5 bases and J shed 0 bases, with 11 bases lying between them. There are 15 residues in the CDR3. For the CDR3, the DNA is TGTGCCAGCAGTTCCGGAGCCGCAACTAATGAAAAACTGTTTTTT. Residues: CASSSGAATNEKLFF.

The J gene is TRBJ1-2, the V gene TRBV12-3 or TRBV12-4, with D unclear. This CDR3 spans 12 amino acids. Trimming took 9 bases from V and 6 from J, leaving 14 bases between them. The CDR3 here is CASSTFADGYTF. CDR3 nucleotides: TGTGCCAGTTCGACATTCGCAGATGGCTACACCTTC.

The chain links TRBV6-2 or TRBV6-3 to TRBJ1-5; no clear D. The germline V gene encodes CDR1 MNHEY and CDR2 SVGEGT. The CDR3 is made up of 12 amino acids. V was shortened by 6 bases and J by 9 bases, with 12 bases between the two germline ends. CDR3 sequence reads: CASREGMRPQHF. In DNA form, the CDR3 reads TGTGCCAGCAGGGAGGGAATGAGGCCCCAGCATTTT.

For the CDR3, the DNA is TGTGCCAGCAGTTTACTCGGGGACAGTCCTTGGGCAGATACGCAGTATTTT. It codes for CASSLLGDSPWADTQYF. The V gene is TRBV28, the J gene TRBJ2-3; 7 bases map to TRBD1. The CDR3 covers 17 residues. J lost 4 bases, V lost 2 bases, and 12 bases had no gene match. The germline V gene encodes CDR1 MDHEN and CDR2 SYDVKM.

A few counts support this clonotype. This chain connects TRBV30 to TRBJ2-1; 9 bases align to TRBD1. The CDR3 extends over 16 amino acids. The V segment lost 3 bases and the J segment 3 bases; nucleotides outside the gene matches: 9. Per the germline V gene, CDR1 is GTSNPN and CDR2 is SVGIG (reference sequence). CDR3 sequence: CAWRWGGQGIYNEQFF. The CDR3 coding sequence is TGTGCCTGGAGGTGGGGCGGACAGGGGATCTACAATGAGCAGTTCTTC.

This clonotype was observed at least ten times. The rearrangement joins TRBV12-3 or TRBV12-4 to TRBJ2-7; no clear D. This CDR3 contains 13 residues. The V end lost 4 bases, the J end lost 2 bases, and 9 bases lay between the germline ends. CDR3 coding DNA: TGTGCCAGCAGTTCGGGTGAAACCTACGAGCAGTACTTC. Translated, it gives CASSSGETYEQYF.

This clonotype has only a few counts. The DNA of the CDR3 is TGCGCCAGCAGCCTCGGCATTTCAAGCTCCTACGAGCAGTACTTC. This sequence encodes CASSLGISSSYEQYF. J is TRBJ2-7 and V is TRBV4-1, with D hard to call. Trimming left V 4 bases short and J 0 bases short, with 13 bases between. The CDR3 sequence is 15 residues long. Germline assignment: CDR1 MGHRA and CDR2 YSYEKL.

This chain uses TRBV27 with TRBJ2-7; 8 bases fit TRBD2. J gave up 3 bases and V 5 bases, and 12 bases lay outside the gene matches. Germline V gene sequence: CDR1 MNHEY, CDR2 SMNVEV (reference sequence). This CDR3 has 16 amino acids. The CDR3 reads CASSPGLGGANYEQYF. As DNA, the CDR3 is TGTGCCAGCAGTCCGGGACTAGGTGGGGCCAACTACGAGCAGTACTTC.

In its sample, this clonotype was seen a few times. The CDR3 bases are TGTGCCAGCAGCACCGAATCCCAAGAGACCCAGTACTTC. Protein: CASSTESQETQYF. The V gene is TRBV7-9, the J gene TRBJ2-5; D not resolved. The CDR3 is 13 residues long. The V end lost 5 bases, the J end lost 1 base, and 8 bases lay between the germline ends. Germline V gene sequence: CDR1 SEHNR, CDR2 FQNEAQ (reference sequence). The complete variable domain, with remaining parts taken from reference TRBV7-9 and TRBJ2-5, reads DTGVSQNPRHKITKRGQNVTFRCDPISEHNRLYWYRQTLGQGPEFLTYFQNEAQLEKSRLLSDRFSAERPKGSFSTLEIQRTEQGDSAMYLCASSTESQETQYFGPGTRLLVL.

The chain is built from TRBV15 and TRBJ2-1, with D unresolved. This CDR3 region has 13 residues. The germline gives CDR1 LNHNV, CDR2 YYDKDF (reference sequence). The V end lost 4 bases, the J end lost 5 bases, and 9 bases lay between the germline ends. The CDR3 sequence is CATSTPHHNEQFF. In nucleotides, the CDR3 is TGTGCCACCAGCACTCCTCACCACAATGAGCAGTTCTTC.